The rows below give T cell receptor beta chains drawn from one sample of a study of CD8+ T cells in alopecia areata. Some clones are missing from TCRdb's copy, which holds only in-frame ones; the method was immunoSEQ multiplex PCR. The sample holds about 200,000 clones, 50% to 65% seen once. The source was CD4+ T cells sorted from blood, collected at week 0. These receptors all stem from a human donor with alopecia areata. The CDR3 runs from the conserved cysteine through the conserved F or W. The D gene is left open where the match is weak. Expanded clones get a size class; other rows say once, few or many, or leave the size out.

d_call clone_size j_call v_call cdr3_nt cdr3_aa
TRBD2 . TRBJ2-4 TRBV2 TGTGCCAGCAGCTTAGCGGGGGGGAGCAAAAACATTCAGTACTTC CASSLAGGSKNIQYF
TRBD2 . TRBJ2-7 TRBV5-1 TGCGCCAGCAGCTTGGAGAGCGGGGTAGGGTACGAGCAGTACTTC CASSLESGVGYEQYF
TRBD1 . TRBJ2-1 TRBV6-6 TGTGCCAGCAGTTTCGGGACAGGGGTTAATGAGCAGTTCTTC CASSFGTGVNEQFF
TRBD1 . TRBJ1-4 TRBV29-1 TGCAGCGTTGAAACAGGGGGCTATGAAAAACTGTTTTTT CSVETGGYEKLFF
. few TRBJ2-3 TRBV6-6 TGTGCCAGCAGTCCGACTGAAGATACGCAGTATTTT CASSPTEDTQYF
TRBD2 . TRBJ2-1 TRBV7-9 TGTGCCAGCAGCTTGGGCGGGGGGGCCCATGAGCAGTTCTTC CASSLGGGAHEQFF
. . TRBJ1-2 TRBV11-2 TGTGCCAGCAGCTTGAGTAGGTTCTATGGCTACACCTTC CASSLSRFYGYTF
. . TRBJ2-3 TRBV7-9 TGTGCCAGCAGCTTAGAAGACAGAACTCCGTATTTT CASSLEDRTPYF
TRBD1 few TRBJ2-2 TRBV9 TGTGCCAGCAGCGTGGGGACAGGTATCGGGGAGCTGTTTTTT CASSVGTGIGELFF
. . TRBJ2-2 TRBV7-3 TGTGCCAGCAGCCCACATGCGAACACCGGGGAGCTGTTTTTT CASSPHANTGELFF
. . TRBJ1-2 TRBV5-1 TGCGCCAGCAGCTTGGCTGGGGACTATGGCTACACCTTC CASSLAGDYGYTF
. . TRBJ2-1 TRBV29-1 TGCAGCGTTTTCGGCCCTATCCCGGAGCAGTTCTTC CSVFGPIPEQFF
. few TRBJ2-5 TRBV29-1 TGCAGCGTTCTCGGACAGCTGGAGACCCAGTACTTC CSVLGQLETQYF
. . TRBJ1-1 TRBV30 TGTGCCTGGAACAGGGTGAACACTGAAGCTTTCTTT CAWNRVNTEAFF
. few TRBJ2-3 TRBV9 TGTGCCAGCAGCCCCCTCCGGCGAGGCACAGATACGCAGTATTTT CASSPLRRGTDTQYF
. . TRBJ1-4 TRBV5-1 TGCGCCAGCAGCTTCCGGGGCCTTGATGAAAAACTGTTTTTT CASSFRGLDEKLFF
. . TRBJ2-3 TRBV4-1 TGCGCCAGCAGAAGTCCCGCGGTGGACAATACGCAGTATTTT CASRSPAVDNTQYF
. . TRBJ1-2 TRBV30 TGTGCCTGGAGCCAAAAAGTAAGGCCCCAAGCAATCTATGGCGGCTACACCTTC CAWSQKVRPQAIYGGYTF
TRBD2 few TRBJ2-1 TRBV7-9 TGTGCCAGCAGCTTAGGTCTAGCGGGAGTCTACAATGAGCAGTTCTTC CASSLGLAGVYNEQFF
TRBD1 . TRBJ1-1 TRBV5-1 TGCGCCAGCAGCTTTGACAGGGCCCTCACTGAAGCTTTCTTT CASSFDRALTEAFF
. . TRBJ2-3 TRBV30 TGTGCCTGGAGTGTAACAGGTCCTGGCACGCAGTATTTT CAWSVTGPGTQYF
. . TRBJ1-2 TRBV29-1 TGCAGCGCCCCGCGGGGGGAAGGTGGCTACACCTTC CSAPRGEGGYTF
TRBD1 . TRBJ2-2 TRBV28 TGTGCCAGCAGTTTAGGGGGACAGGGTAGTATCGCCGGGGAGCTGTTTTTT CASSLGGQGSIAGELFF
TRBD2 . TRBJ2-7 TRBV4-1 TGCGCCAGCAGCCAAGATCGGGCCGGGAGGGCCAAGTACGAGCAGTACTTC CASSQDRAGRAKYEQYF
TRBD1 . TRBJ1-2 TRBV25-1 TGTGCCAGCAGTGAATACGAGACAGGGAGGATCTATGGCTACACCTTC CASSEYETGRIYGYTF
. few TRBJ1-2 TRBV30 TGTGCCTGGAGCGCTACAGAGTATGGCTACACCTTC CAWSATEYGYTF
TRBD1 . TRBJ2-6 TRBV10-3 TGTGCCACGCGCCCGGACAGGGGATCTGGGGCCAACGTCCTGACTTTC CATRPDRGSGANVLTF
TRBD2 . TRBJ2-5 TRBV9 TGTGCCAGCAGCGCCATTCTAGCGGGGGGACAAGAGACCCAGTACTTC CASSAILAGGQETQYF
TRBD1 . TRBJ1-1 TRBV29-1 TGCAGCGTTTCGGGACAGAAGAACACTGAAGCTTTCTTT CSVSGQKNTEAFF
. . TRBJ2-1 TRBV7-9 TGTGCCAGCAGCCCCTATGTAGACAATGAGCAGTTCTTC CASSPYVDNEQFF
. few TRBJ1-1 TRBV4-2 TGTGCCAGCAGCCAAGATTTACAGCAAGCTTTCTTT CASSQDLQQAFF
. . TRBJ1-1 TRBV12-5 TGTGCTAGTGGTTTGGGGGCAGCCCTGAACACTGAAGCTTTCTTT CASGLGAALNTEAFF
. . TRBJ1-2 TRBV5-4 TGTGCCAGCAGCCAGCCGGGAGGAAGCGTTTATGGCTACACCTTC CASSQPGGSVYGYTF